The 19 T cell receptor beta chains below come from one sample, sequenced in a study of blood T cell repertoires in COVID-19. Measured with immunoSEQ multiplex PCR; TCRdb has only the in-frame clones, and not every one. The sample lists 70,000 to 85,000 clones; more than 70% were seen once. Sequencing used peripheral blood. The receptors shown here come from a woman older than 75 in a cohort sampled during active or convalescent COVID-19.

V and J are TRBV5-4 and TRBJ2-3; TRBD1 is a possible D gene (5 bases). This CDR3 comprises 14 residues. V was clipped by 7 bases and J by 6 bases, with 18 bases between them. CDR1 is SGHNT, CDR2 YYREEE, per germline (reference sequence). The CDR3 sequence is CASGQDKKGDTQYF. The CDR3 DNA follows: TGTGCCAGCGGACAAGACAAGAAAGGGGATACGCAGTATTTT.

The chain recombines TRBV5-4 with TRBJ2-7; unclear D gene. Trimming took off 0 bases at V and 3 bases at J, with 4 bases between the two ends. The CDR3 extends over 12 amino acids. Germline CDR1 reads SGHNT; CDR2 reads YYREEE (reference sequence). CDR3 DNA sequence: TGTGCCAGCAGCTTGGATAACTACGAGCAGTACTTC. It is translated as CASSLDNYEQYF.

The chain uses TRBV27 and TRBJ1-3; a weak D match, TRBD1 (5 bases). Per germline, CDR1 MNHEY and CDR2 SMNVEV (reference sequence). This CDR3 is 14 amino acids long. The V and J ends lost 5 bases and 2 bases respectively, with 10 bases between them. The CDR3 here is CASSLQGTGNTIYF. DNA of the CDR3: TGTGCCAGCAGTCTGCAGGGTACTGGAAACACCATATATTTT.

Here the CDR3 reads CASTPPGHGTGYSNQPQHF. The CDR3 nucleotides are TGTGCCAGCACCCCACCGGGACATGGGACGGGGTATAGCAATCAGCCCCAGCATTTT. This sequence joins TRBV21-1 and TRBJ1-5; the table calls TRBD1, which could not be checked here. TRBV21-1 is a pseudogene segment. The CDR3 sequence is 19 residues long.

Here the CDR3 reads CASSLRWTGRSFF. In DNA form, the CDR3 reads TGTGCCAGCAGTTTAAGATGGACAGGCCGTTCTTTCTTT. The chain combines TRBV27 with TRBJ1-1; 7 nucleotides line up with TRBD1. In germline, CDR1 is MNHEY, CDR2 SMNVEV (reference sequence). The V and J ends lost 2 bases and 12 bases, in that order; junction bases with no gene match: 9. The CDR3 length is 13 residues.

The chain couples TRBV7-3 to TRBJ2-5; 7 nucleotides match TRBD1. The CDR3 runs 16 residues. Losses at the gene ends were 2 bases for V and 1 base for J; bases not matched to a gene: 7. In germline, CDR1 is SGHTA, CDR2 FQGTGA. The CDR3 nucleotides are TGTGCCAGCAGCTTACTAAACAGGGGTCCCCAAGAGACCCAGTACTTC. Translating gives CASSLLNRGPQETQYF.

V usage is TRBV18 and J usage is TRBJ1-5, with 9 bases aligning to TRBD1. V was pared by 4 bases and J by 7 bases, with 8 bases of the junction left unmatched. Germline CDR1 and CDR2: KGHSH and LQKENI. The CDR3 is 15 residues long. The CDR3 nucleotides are TGTGCCAGCTCACGATTACAGGGGGCTCTACAGCCCCAGCATTTT. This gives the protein CASSRLQGALQPQHF. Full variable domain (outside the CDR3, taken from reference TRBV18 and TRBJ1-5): NAGVMQNPRHLVRRRGQEARLRCSPMKGHSHVYWYRQLPEEGLKFMVYLQKENIIDESGMPKERFSAEFPKEGPSILRIQQVVRGDSAAYFCASSRLQGALQPQHFGDGTRLSIL.

The CDR3, as DNA: TGTGCCAGCAGCGTAGCCGACATATATACGCAGTATTTT. Translation: CASSVADIYTQYF. The V gene is TRBV9, the J gene TRBJ2-3, with unresolved D. V was clipped by 0 bases and J by 7 bases, with 9 bases between them. Germline CDR1 reads SGDLS; CDR2 reads YYNGEE. CDR3 length: 13 amino acids.

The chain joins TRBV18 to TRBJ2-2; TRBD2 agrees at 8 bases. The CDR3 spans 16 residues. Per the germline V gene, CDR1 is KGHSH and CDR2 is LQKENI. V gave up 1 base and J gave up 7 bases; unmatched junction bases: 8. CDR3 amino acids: CASSPRLAGAGGELFF. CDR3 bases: TGTGCCAGCTCACCACGGCTAGCGGGCGCCGGCGGGGAGCTGTTTTTT.

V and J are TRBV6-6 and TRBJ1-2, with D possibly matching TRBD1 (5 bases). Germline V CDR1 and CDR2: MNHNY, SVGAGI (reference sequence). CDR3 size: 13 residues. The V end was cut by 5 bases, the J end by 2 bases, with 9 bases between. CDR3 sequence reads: CASSQQANYGYTF. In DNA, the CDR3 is TGTGCCAGCAGTCAACAGGCAAACTATGGCTACACCTTC.

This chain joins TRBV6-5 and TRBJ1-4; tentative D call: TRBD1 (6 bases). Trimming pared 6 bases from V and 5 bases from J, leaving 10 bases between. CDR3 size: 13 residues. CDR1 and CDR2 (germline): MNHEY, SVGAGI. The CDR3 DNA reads TGTGCCAGCAGCCAGGGGCTAAATGAAAAACTGTTTTTT. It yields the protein CASSQGLNEKLFF.

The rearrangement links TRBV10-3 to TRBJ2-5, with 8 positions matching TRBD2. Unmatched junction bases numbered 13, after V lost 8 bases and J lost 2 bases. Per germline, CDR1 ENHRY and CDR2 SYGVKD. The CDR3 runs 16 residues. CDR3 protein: CAIGRGGRGRQETQYF. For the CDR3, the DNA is TGTGCCATCGGCCGGGGGGGCAGGGGACGACAAGAGACCCAGTACTTC.

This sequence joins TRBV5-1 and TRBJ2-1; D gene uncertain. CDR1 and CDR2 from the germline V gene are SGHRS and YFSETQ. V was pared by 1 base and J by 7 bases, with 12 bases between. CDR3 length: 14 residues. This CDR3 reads CASSLSPDGNEQFF. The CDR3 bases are TGCGCCAGCAGCTTGTCCCCCGACGGGAATGAGCAGTTCTTC. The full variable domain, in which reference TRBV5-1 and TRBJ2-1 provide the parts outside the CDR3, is KAGVTQTPRYLIKTRGQQVTLSCSPISGHRSVSWYQQTPGQGLQFLFEYFSETQRNKGNFPGRFSGRQFSNSRSEMNVSTLELGDSALYLCASSLSPDGNEQFFGPGTRLTVL.

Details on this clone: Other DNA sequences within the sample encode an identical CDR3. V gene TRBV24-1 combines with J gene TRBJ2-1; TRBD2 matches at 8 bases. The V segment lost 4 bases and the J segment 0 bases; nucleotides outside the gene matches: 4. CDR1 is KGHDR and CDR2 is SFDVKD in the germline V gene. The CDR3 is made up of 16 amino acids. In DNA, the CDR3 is TGTGCCACCAGTGACCCAAGCGGGAGCTCCTACAATGAGCAGTTCTTC. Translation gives CATSDPSGSSYNEQFF.

CDR3: CASSGQGRQPQHF. The DNA of the CDR3 is TGTGCCAGTAGTGGCCAGGGCCGCCAGCCCCAGCATTTT. The V call is TRBV19, the J call TRBJ1-5, with D perhaps TRBD1 (5 bases). The germline V gene encodes CDR1 LNHDA and CDR2 SQIVND (reference sequence). Trimming stripped 5 bases from V and 7 bases from J, with 12 bases between. The CDR3 covers 13 residues.

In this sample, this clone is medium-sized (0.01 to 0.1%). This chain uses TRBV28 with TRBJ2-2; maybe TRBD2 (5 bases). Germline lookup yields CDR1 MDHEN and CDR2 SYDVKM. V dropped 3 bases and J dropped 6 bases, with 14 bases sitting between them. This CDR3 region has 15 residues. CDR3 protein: CASSFYGDISGELFF. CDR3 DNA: TGTGCCAGCAGTTTTTACGGGGATATCTCCGGGGAGCTGTTTTTT.

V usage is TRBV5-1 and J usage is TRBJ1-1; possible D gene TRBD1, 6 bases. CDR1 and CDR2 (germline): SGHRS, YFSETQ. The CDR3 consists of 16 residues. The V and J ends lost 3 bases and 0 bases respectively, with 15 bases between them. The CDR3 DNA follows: TGCGCCAGCAGCTCAAGGACAGACACCATGAACACTGAAGCTTTCTTT. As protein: CASSSRTDTMNTEAFF. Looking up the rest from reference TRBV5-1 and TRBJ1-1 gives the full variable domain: KAGVTQTPRYLIKTRGQQVTLSCSPISGHRSVSWYQQTPGQGLQFLFEYFSETQRNKGNFPGRFSGRQFSNSRSEMNVSTLELGDSALYLCASSSRTDTMNTEAFFGQGTRLTVV.

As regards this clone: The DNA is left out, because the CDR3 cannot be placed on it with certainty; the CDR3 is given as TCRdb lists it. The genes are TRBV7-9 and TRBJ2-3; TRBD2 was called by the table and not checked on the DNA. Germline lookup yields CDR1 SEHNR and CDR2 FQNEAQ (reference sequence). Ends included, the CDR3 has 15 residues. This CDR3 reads CASSFLWGVTDTQYF.

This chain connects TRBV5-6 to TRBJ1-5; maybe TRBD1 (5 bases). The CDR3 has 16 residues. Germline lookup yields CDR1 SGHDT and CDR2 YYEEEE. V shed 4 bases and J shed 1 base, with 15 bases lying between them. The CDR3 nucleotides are TGTGCCAGCAGCGGGGGGACGTCACAGAGCAATCAGCCCCAGCATTTT. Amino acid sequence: CASSGGTSQSNQPQHF. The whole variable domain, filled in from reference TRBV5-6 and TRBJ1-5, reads DAGVTQSPTHLIKTRGQQVTLRCSPKSGHDTVSWYQQALGQGPQFIFQYYEEEERQRGNFPDRFSGHQFPNYSSELNVNALLLGDSALYLCASSGGTSQSNQPQHFGDGTRLSIL.